The 23 T cell receptor beta chains given below trace back to one sample, sequenced in a study of shared clonotypes between healthy human individuals. Measured with immunoSEQ multiplex PCR; TCRdb has only the in-frame clones, and not every one. The sample contains over 2 million clones, around 90% of which appear only once. The sample consisted of naive CD4+ T cells from PBMCs. Subset defined: CD45RA+ positively selected. The source is a young man in good health. Some clones in this sample may be carry-over from other donors' samples.

The chain carries TRBV18 and TRBJ2-7; maybe TRBD1 (6 bases). Germline values: CDR1 KGHSH, CDR2 LQKENI. V lost 0 bases to trimming and J lost 7 bases, with 19 bases between them. This CDR3 is 16 amino acids long. Here the CDR3 DNA reads TGTGCCAGCTCACCACCGTCAGGGGCCACTACTCGGGAGCAGTACTTC. Amino acids: CASSPPSGATTREQYF.

V gene TRBV7-3 combines with J gene TRBJ2-1; 11 bases are a match to TRBD2. Germline trimming cut 2 bases from V and 4 bases from J; bases unmatched to any gene: 10. The germline V gene encodes CDR1 SGHTA and CDR2 FQGTGA. The CDR3 runs 18 residues. The CDR3 coding sequence is TGTGCCAGCAGCTTATTCGGGTTGGCTAGCGGGAGGTACAATGAGCAGTTCTTC. As protein: CASSLFGLASGRYNEQFF.

CDR3 nucleotides: TGCAGCGTTGAAGGAGTTGCGGGGCGCACCGGGGAGCTGTTTTTT. Translating it yields CSVEGVAGRTGELFF. The chain has TRBV29-1 and TRBJ2-2; D may be TRBD2 (6 bases). Per the germline V gene, CDR1 is SQVTM and CDR2 is ANQGSEA. The CDR3 covers 15 residues. Trimming took off 1 base at V and 4 bases at J, with 13 bases between the two ends.

The V and J genes are TRBV5-1 and TRBJ2-1, with TRBD2 matching 8 bases. The CDR3 extends over 16 amino acids. Germline-derived CDR1 and CDR2 are SGHRS and YFSETQ. The junction had 7 bases not matched to a gene; V was cut back by 5 bases and J by 0 bases. The CDR3 spells CASRTGGTSSYNEQFF. The CDR3 coding sequence is TGCGCCAGCAGAACCGGGGGGACTAGCTCCTACAATGAGCAGTTCTTC.

The J gene is TRBJ1-3, the V gene TRBV4-1; the match to TRBD1 covers 7 bases. The CDR3 totals 15 residues. Germline V gene lookup returns CDR1 MGHRA and CDR2 YSYEKL. J gave up 0 bases and V 5 bases, and 4 bases lay outside the gene matches. The CDR3 reads CASSAGTASGNTIYF. The DNA of the CDR3 is TGCGCCAGCAGCGCCGGGACAGCCTCTGGAAACACCATATATTTT.

A note on this clone: Additional DNA sequences in this sample encode the identical CDR3. Here the CDR3 DNA reads TGCGCCAGCAGCTTGGACGGGACCCAGTACTTC. Amino acid sequence: CASSLDGTQYF. The chain is built from TRBV5-1 and TRBJ2-5; D is ambiguous. Per germline, CDR1 SGHRS and CDR2 YFSETQ. CDR3 length: 11 residues. Trimming removed 0 bases at V and 7 bases at J, with 4 bases between.

In DNA form, the CDR3 reads TGTGCCAGCAGCCCCCCGACAGGTGGAAGCTATGGCTACACCTTC. It translates to CASSPPTGGSYGYTF. The chain couples TRBV2 to TRBJ1-2, with a weak D call TRBD1 (6 bases). CDR1 is SNHLY, CDR2 FYNNEI, per germline. The V end lost 6 bases, the J end lost 4 bases, and 18 bases lay between the germline ends. The CDR3 has 15 amino acids. Filled out from reference TRBV2 and TRBJ1-2, the complete variable domain reads EPEVTQTPSHQVTQMGQEVILRCVPISNHLYFYWYRQILGQKVEFLVSFYNNEISEKSEIFDDQFSVERPDGSNFTLKIRSTKLEDSAMYFCASSPPTGGSYGYTFGSGTRLTVV.

The chain combines TRBV28 with TRBJ2-7; TRBD1 matches 9 bases. With V trimmed by 6 bases and J by 3 bases, 9 bases remained unmatched. Germline-derived CDR1 and CDR2 are MDHEN and SYDVKM. There are 15 residues in the CDR3. The CDR3 loop is CASSQPGTGFYEQYF. The CDR3 nucleotides are TGTGCCAGCAGCCAACCCGGGACAGGGTTCTACGAGCAGTACTTC.

This rearrangement joins TRBV10-3 to TRBJ2-6, with 11 bases aligning to TRBD1. The CDR3 sequence is 18 residues long. After removal of 0 bases from V and 4 bases from J, the junction contained 5 bases not matched to a gene. Germline-derived CDR1 and CDR2 are ENHRY and SYGVKD. CDR3 protein: CAISESGTGGSGANVLTF. The CDR3 DNA reads as TGTGCCATCAGTGAGTCAGGGACAGGGGGTTCCGGGGCCAACGTCCTGACTTTC.

The rearrangement joins TRBV29-1 to TRBJ2-3, with 9 positions matching TRBD2. V dropped 7 bases and J dropped 1; count of bases not matched to a gene: 9. CDR1 and CDR2 from the germline V gene are SQVTM and ANQGSEA. There are 15 residues in the CDR3. This CDR3 reads CSATIAGARTDTQYF. DNA of the CDR3: TGCAGCGCCACCATAGCGGGAGCCCGCACAGATACGCAGTATTTT.

The chain recombines TRBV28 with TRBJ1-1; 9 positions agree with TRBD1. V was pared by 7 bases and J by 1 base, with 10 bases of the junction left unmatched. In germline, CDR1 is MDHEN, CDR2 SYDVKM. This CDR3 is 16 amino acids long. The CDR3 region is CASTATGGVPNTEAFF. The CDR3 DNA follows: TGTGCCAGCACCGCTACAGGGGGCGTTCCGAACACTGAAGCTTTCTTT.

The J gene is TRBJ2-1, the V gene TRBV2; TRBD2 matches 10 bases. The CDR3 loop spans 15 amino acids. Germline CDR1 is SNHLY and CDR2 is FYNNEI. V was pared by 5 bases and J by 3 bases, with 4 bases of the junction left unmatched. The CDR3, as DNA: TGTGCCAGCAGTCCACAGCGGGAGGGCTACAATGAGCAGTTCTTC. Protein: CASSPQREGYNEQFF. The full variable domain, in which reference TRBV2 and TRBJ2-1 provide the parts outside the CDR3, is EPEVTQTPSHQVTQMGQEVILRCVPISNHLYFYWYRQILGQKVEFLVSFYNNEISEKSEIFDDQFSVERPDGSNFTLKIRSTKLEDSAMYFCASSPQREGYNEQFFGPGTRLTVL.

This chain joins TRBV7-8 and TRBJ2-7; D possibly corresponds to TRBD1 (7 bases). There are 17 residues in the CDR3. From germline, CDR1 is SGHVS and CDR2 FQNEAQ. V lost 5 bases and J lost 1, with 21 bases in between. The CDR3 sequence: CASSPRGRDLTSYEQYF. The CDR3 DNA reads as TGTGCCAGCAGCCCTAGGGGGCGGGACCTTACTTCCTACGAGCAGTACTTC. Full variable domain (rest looked up from reference TRBV7-8 and TRBJ2-7): GAGVSQSPRYKVAKRGQDVALRCDPISGHVSLFWYQQALGQGPEFLTYFQNEAQLDKSGLPSDRFFAERPEGSVSTLKIQRTQQEDSAVYLCASSPRGRDLTSYEQYFGPGTRLTVT.

This chain links TRBV29-1 with TRBJ2-5; the D gene is possibly TRBD1 (6 bases). Germline V gene lookup returns CDR1 SQVTM and CDR2 ANQGSEA. This CDR3 region has 13 residues. Trimming shortened V by 7 bases and J by 0 bases, and 12 bases separated the two germline ends. The CDR3 reads CSAVRGDQETQYF. The CDR3 coding sequence is TGCAGCGCTGTCAGGGGCGACCAAGAGACCCAGTACTTC.

The rearrangement uses TRBV27 and TRBJ2-2; D remains unclear. V was cut by 8 bases and J by 5 bases, with 15 bases left in between. The CDR3 contains 14 residues. The germline CDR1 and CDR2 sequences are MNHEY and SMNVEV (reference sequence). For the CDR3, the DNA is TGTGCCAGCCGGCGGTGGTCGGAGACCGGGGAGCTGTTTTTT. It is translated as CASRRWSETGELFF.

DNA of the CDR3: TGCGCCAGCAGCCAAGGGGGACAGGGACGTGGCTACACCTTC. It translates to CASSQGGQGRGYTF. V and J are TRBV4-1 and TRBJ1-2, with 9 bases that match TRBD1. J was trimmed by 7 bases and V by 1 base; bases with no gene match: 4. CDR1 and CDR2 (germline): MGHRA, YSYEKL. The CDR3 contains 14 residues.

The rearrangement uses TRBV28 and TRBJ2-7; D perhaps matches TRBD2 (6 bases). This CDR3 comprises 16 residues. Germline assignment: CDR1 MDHEN and CDR2 SYDVKM. V lost 2 bases and J lost 1, with 15 bases in between. CDR3 sequence reads: CASSLRLWRGSYEQYF. CDR3 DNA: TGTGCCAGCAGTTTAAGGCTCTGGCGGGGATCCTACGAGCAGTACTTC.

The chain couples TRBV5-1 to TRBJ2-7; TRBD1 is a possible D gene (6 bases). V lost 3 bases, J lost 7 bases, and 11 bases lay in between. The germline V gene encodes CDR1 SGHRS and CDR2 YFSETQ. This CDR3 spans 12 amino acids. CDR3 loop: CASSWDTREQYF. CDR3 nucleotide sequence: TGCGCCAGCAGCTGGGACACCCGAGAGCAGTACTTC.

V is TRBV5-8 and J is TRBJ2-7; D may correspond to TRBD1 or TRBD2 (5 bases each). Germline CDR1 reads SGHTS; CDR2 reads YDEGEE. This CDR3 contains 18 residues. V lost 3 bases, J lost 2 bases, and 24 bases lay in between. CDR3 bases: TGTGCCAGCAGCTCCCTGCCGGGGCTCACTTCCTTTACCTACGAGCAGTACTTC. Residues: CASSSLPGLTSFTYEQYF.

The chain joins TRBV27 to TRBJ2-7, with 7 bases identical to TRBD1. V shed 3 bases and J 6 bases; nucleotides not matched to a gene: 8. Germline V gene lookup returns CDR1 MNHEY and CDR2 SMNVEV (reference sequence). The CDR3 runs 14 residues. The CDR3 coding sequence is TGTGCCAGCAGTTTGAGAAGGGGGCTAGCCGAGCAGTACTTC. Translated, it gives CASSLRRGLAEQYF.

J is TRBJ2-1 and V is TRBV6-4, with D perhaps assigned TRBD1 or TRBD2 (5 bases each). Trimming shortened V by 6 bases and J by 5 bases, and 17 bases separated the two germline ends. Germline V gene sequence: CDR1 MRHNA, CDR2 SNTAGT. This CDR3 comprises 15 residues. The CDR3 reads CASRAGTQVHNEQFF. The DNA for the CDR3 is TGTGCCAGCAGAGCCGGGACCCAAGTACACAATGAGCAGTTCTTC.

This clone appeared a few times. J is TRBJ1-1 and V is TRBV19; D not resolved. The CDR3 is 13 residues long. Trimming took 7 bases from V and 0 from J, leaving 9 bases between them. Germline values: CDR1 LNHDA, CDR2 SQIVND (reference sequence). Here the CDR3 reads CASIGEMNTEAFF. The CDR3 nucleotides are TGTGCCAGTATCGGGGAAATGAACACTGAAGCTTTCTTT.

The chain has TRBV7-2 and TRBJ2-3, with 7 bases fitting TRBD2. The V segment lost 10 bases and the J segment 3 bases; nucleotides outside the gene matches: 7. In germline, CDR1 is SGHTA, CDR2 FQGNSA. This CDR3 has 13 residues. In nucleotides, the CDR3 is TGTGCCACTGGCGGGGGAAATACAGATACGCAGTATTTT. Translated, it gives CATGGGNTDTQYF. The variable domain in full, with the rest retrieved from reference TRBV7-2 and TRBJ2-3, is GAGVSQSPSNKVTEKGKDVELRCDPISGHTALYWYRQSLGQGLEFLIYFQGNSAPDKSGLPSDRFSAERTGGSVSTLTIQRTQQEDSAVYLCATGGGNTDTQYFGPGTRLTVL.